This entry describes one TCR beta chain. Its antigen remains unidentified. The CDR3 runs to 18 residues. Trimming cost V 3 bases and J 0 bases; bases outside gene matches: 7. The germline CDR1 and CDR2 sequences are KGHDR and SFDVKD. This record belongs to a study of human T cells and chemical hapten exposure. At the level of the study: All patients underwent weekly scalp dosing with diphenylcyclopropenone for the full approximately 23-week study. The patch tests put 0.01% DPC on the skin of the upper back and were read 6 days later.

Study conclusions and caveats: The number of TCRs over 1 in 1000 frequency stayed unchanged after DPC.

Unique molecular identifiers were attached to individual cDNA molecules within the library. Via MiXCR, TCRdb re-called the RACE reads, giving one row per CDR3 protein. The top ten hold just over 2.5% of the sample, which has under 400,000 distinct CDR3 sequences, 4.5% to 6% seen once. Specified time point: pre-sensitization, week 0. The treatment here: therapeutic diphenylcyclopropenone sensitization with weekly scalp DPC. The V call is TRBV24-1, the J call TRBJ2-3, with 11 bases matching TRBD2. The sequence came from a woman between 45 and 60 years old with alopecia areata. Some clones in this sample may be carry-over from other donors' samples. The sample was whole blood, taken in connection with sensitization to the hapten diphenylcyclopropenone (DPC). The CDR3, as DNA: TGTGCCACCAGTGATCCGACTAGCGGGGTGTCTAGCACAGATACGCAGTATTTT. Its translation: CATSDPTSGVSSTDTQYF.